This TCR beta chain was sequenced during a study of cytomegalovirus exposure and HLA in healthy donors (TCRdb year 2017). Looking at the study overall: According to an earlier analysis of 587 of the donors, some 180 million T cells yielded roughly 110 million unique TCR beta sequences and more than 250 Gb of sequence data. Four or five DR-DQ haplotypes were handled as single units for association and clustering because linkage in the cohort was strong. All discovery cohort repertoires had been generated on a single sequencing platform. The genetic ancestry cluster associated with self-reported Caucasian donors included around 76% of the 398 genotyped donors. On average, around 230,000 unique TCR beta nucleotide sequences were sequenced per donor among a few hundred genotyped donors of the cohort, with 15% to 20% of those sequences being non-productive. To predict cytomegalovirus infection status, the study brought together high-throughput TCR immunosequencing, statistical association of individual TCRs with disease status, and machine learning. In an earlier analysis of roughly 600 of the donors, high-throughput TCR beta sequencing was used to judge whether each TCR beta V gene segment behaved as functional or pseudogenic. In addition to the first cohort of 666 subjects, a separate validation cohort of 120 different subjects was used. A later analysis re-examined previously published TCR beta repertoires from about 700 donors and added high-resolution HLA genotyping to investigate patterns of TCR occurrence. Rather than using new phenotypic data, the later analysis identified candidate immune exposures from TCR beta sequences and from how often those sequences occurred across donors. The number of donors typed differed by locus, with roughly 629-640 for A, B, C, DRB1 and DQB1, roughly 520 for DQA1, approximately 580 for DPA1, and 472 for DPB1. An early release that covered around 590 HLA-typed donors contained about 300 gigabases of sequencing data and around 80 million unique TCR sequences. In a later genetic analysis, genome-wide SNP genotypes for about 55% of the 666 donors were used, and that subset was treated as a discovery cohort. The aim of the study was to test whether cataloging public T cell receptors could identify signatures of past pathogen exposure. The study profiled the T cell repertoires of under 850 subjects by immunosequencing and related them to cytomegalovirus serostatus. HLA typing covered class I and class II loci at four-digit resolution. Donor age, sex, ethnicity and CMV serostatus were compiled together with the repertoire data. Paper-wide results and their limitations: In a later analysis, HLA-associated TCR beta chains showed more clonal expansion and lower generation probabilities than non-associated chains that were equally common. Immune exposure information for the cohort was limited to CMV serostatus. When HLA alleles, especially DR and DQ, strongly co-occurred, attributing TCR associations to individual alleles was difficult. Because counts were too low, approximately 15 rarely observed V segments, including chromosome 9 orphons, were excluded from the earlier analysis of a few hundred of the donors. Because HLA typing was unavailable for some donors at each locus, only the typed subset was used in association tests. The classifier was reported to diagnose cytomegalovirus status with high specificity and sensitivity in both the original cohort and the validation cohort. A further reported finding was that TCR beta sequences accurately predicted the HLA-A and HLA-B alleles for most subjects in the first cohort. Across donors, most TCR sequences were observed very rarely, whereas some public TCRs were present in many individuals. It was suggested by the authors that the approach could potentially be generalized to other disease states and immunological phenotypes. A few of the identified cytomegalovirus-associated TCR beta chains were confirmed in vitro to be specific for cytomegalovirus antigens. V-gene and J-gene trimming of TCR beta chains was associated with a missense DCLRE1C variant in a later genetic analysis, and the association was replicated in an independent cohort. In an earlier analysis of approximately 590 of the donors, most TCR beta V segments appeared in productive rearrangements about 87% or about 30% of the time, broadly matching IMGT annotations. Several of the top co-occurrence clusters appeared to be linked to parvovirus B19, influenza, CMV and Epstein-Barr virus, according to a later analysis. The sequencing pipeline was judged likely to have produced a cluster of highly shared sequence variants as a technical artifact. In a later genetic analysis, fewer N-insertions in productive TCRs were reported among donors in an Asian-associated ancestry cluster than the roughly 640-donor mean. Only TCR beta chains were sequenced in this cohort, and the absence of alpha or paired-chain data limited detectable features. The study gave a list of about 170 TCR beta chains associated with cytomegalovirus. Specific HLA alleles were associated with roughly 16,000 TCR beta sequences at a false discovery rate of 0.05 in a later analysis. Roughly uniform sequencing depth across donors was assumed in presence/absence analyses, although this assumption may not hold. According to a later analysis, most CMV-associated TCR beta chains appeared to be HLA-restricted, and the HLA associations seemed to be driven largely by CMV exposure. In a later analysis, TCR association rates were found to vary across HLA loci, with the most associated TCRs seen for DRB1 alleles and the fewest for HLA-C alleles. Linkage disequilibrium might explain the correlated functional status among segregating V segments, but an unknown experimental factor could not be ruled out.

Libraries were made using the immunoSEQ multiplex PCR assay. The multiplex PCR relied on a mix of 60 forward primers for TCR Vbeta segments and 13 reverse primers for TCR Jbeta segments. The CDR3 region of rearranged TCR beta genes was amplified from genomic DNA with a multiplex PCR assay. The amplified TCR beta libraries were sequenced on the Illumina HiSeq System as 87-base-pair reads. In the paper's pipeline: In a later analysis, some 80 million unique TCR beta chains were counted across the roughly 670 repertoires, and around 10 million of these chains were shared by at least two donors. Raw reads were error-corrected and collapsed into unique sequences with a nearest-neighbor algorithm that merged closely related sequences to remove PCR and sequencing errors. To assign V, D and J gene segments, CDR3 sequences were aligned to IMGT reference sequences. For a sequence to be retained, at least a six-nucleotide match to both a V gene segment and a J gene segment was required. A rearrangement was called productive if the CDR3 had no stop codons and remained in frame with V and J, and every other rearrangement was called non-productive. Following IMGT convention, CDR3 was defined as the stretch from the second conserved V-encoded cysteine to the conserved J-encoded phenylalanine. The earlier analysis of approximately 590 of the donors excluded any sequence lacking an unambiguous match to a single V gene segment. An earlier analysis of under 750 of the donors called V segments functional above 56.7% productive rearrangements and segregating when the between-donor standard deviation exceeded 5%. To diagnose cytomegalovirus status from the catalog of TCR beta chain sequences, a statistical classification framework was built. V and J gene assignment, in a later analysis, came from comparing TCR nucleotide sequences with IMGT/GENE-DB human TR gene sequences. A later analysis assigned CDR3 sequences and most-parsimonious VDJ recombination scenarios with the TCRdist pipeline. In a later analysis, each TCR beta chain was defined by its CDR3 amino acid sequence together with its V-gene family, and reads without a unique V-gene family were excluded. As a way to deal with suspected cross-contamination and a sequencing artifact, a later analysis dropped 450 to 600 nucleotide sequences that were highly shared and had low generation probability. For each public chain, a later analysis derived a clonal expansion index from normalized ranks of inferred template counts within each repertoire. In a later analysis, generation probabilities were computed using a VDJ recombination model fitted to out-of-frame rearrangements, and the results were checked against IGoR. In a later analysis, hypergeometric tests were used to score TCR-TCR, TCR-HLA and TCR-CMV co-occurrence, with a repertoire-size bias correction applied to TCR pairs. In a later analysis, false discovery rates were estimated by permuting HLA or CMV assignments 20 times. In a later analysis, co-occurring TCRs were grouped using DBSCAN, and TCRdist sequence similarity was added for clustering within HLA-allele-positive subsets. Co-occurrence clustering excluded repertoires with fewer than 30,000 or more than 120,000 public chains, plus five with anomalous nucleotide sharing. This is the immuneACCESS table as TCRdb keeps it, with only in-frame sequences that have V and J called. A part of the clones is gone; compared with another copy, unresolved V genes explain less than half, and the rest is unexplained. V and J calls and clone size are copied from that table; D and trimming were computed from the DNA. This sample comprises more than 110,000 clones, approximately 70% of them detected only once. The biggest ten clones account for roughly 14% of the sample.

Concerning this clone itself: It lacks a known antigen. No base quality information exists; no much larger clone differs at one position.

The cohort consisted of more than 650 healthy bone marrow donors. At the time of sampling, every cohort member was nominally healthy, though immune exposures that went unrecorded were likely present. Of the approximately 700 cohort members, around 310 had a positive CMV serostatus and approximately 400 had a negative one, while no CMV serostatus was recorded for the donor. Each donor provided a peripheral blood sample, and peripheral blood mononuclear cells were used for TCR beta sequencing. Genomic DNA extraction from the blood cell samples was performed with the Qiagen DNeasy Blood Extraction Kit. Sequencing was performed on PBMCs. The TCR was taken from a human donor in good health.

CDR3 region: CASSVTPLRERGDTQYF. The DNA sequence is TGTGCCAGCAGCGTAACCCCGCTCCGGGAGCGGGGAGATACGCAGTATTTT. This chain joins TRBV9 to TRBJ2-3, and 7 junction bases match TRBD2. V trim: 1 base; J trim: 5 bases; unmatched bases: 13. Reading the germline V gene gives CDR1 SGDLS and CDR2 YYNGEE. Counted from cysteine to phenylalanine, this CDR3 has 17 amino acids. CDR3 DNA is the only sequence kept; it has 51 bases, read in frame from the first base.